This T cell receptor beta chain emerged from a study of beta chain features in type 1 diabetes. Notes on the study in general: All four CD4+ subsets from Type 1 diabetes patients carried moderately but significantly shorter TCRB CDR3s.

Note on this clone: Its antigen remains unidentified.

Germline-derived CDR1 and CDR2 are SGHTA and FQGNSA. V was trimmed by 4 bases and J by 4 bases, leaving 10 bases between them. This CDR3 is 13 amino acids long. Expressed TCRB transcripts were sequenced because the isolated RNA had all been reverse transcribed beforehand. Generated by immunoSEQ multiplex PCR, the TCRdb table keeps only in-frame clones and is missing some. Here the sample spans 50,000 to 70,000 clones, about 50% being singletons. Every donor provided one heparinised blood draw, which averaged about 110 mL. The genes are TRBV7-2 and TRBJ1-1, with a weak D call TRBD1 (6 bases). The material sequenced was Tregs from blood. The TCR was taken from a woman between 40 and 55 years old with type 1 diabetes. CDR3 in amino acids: CASSSQGSTEAFF. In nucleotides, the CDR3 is TGTGCCAGCAGCTCACAGGGTAGCACTGAAGCTTTCTTT.